Sequencing of this T cell receptor (beta chain) was carried out in a study of T cell changes during pregnancy in multiple sclerosis. Trimming took 0 bases from V and 1 from J, leaving 13 bases between them. There are 16 residues in the CDR3. Per the germline V gene, CDR1 is SGDLS and CDR2 is YYNGEE. Data came from immunoSEQ multiplex PCR; TCRdb stores just in-frame clones and leaves some out. This sample has 32,000 or so clones, with about 92% found just once. This sequence originates from a female donor with multiple sclerosis, enrolled in a pregnancy study. The sequenced sample was CD8+ T cells from peripheral blood mononuclear cells, obtained in the first trimester of pregnancy. The rearrangement links TRBV9 to TRBJ1-2, with D possibly being TRBD1 (6 bases). As DNA, the CDR3 is TGTGCCAGCAGCGTAGCTTCGGGACAATTTAACTATGGCTACACCTTC. Its translation is CASSVASGQFNYGYTF.